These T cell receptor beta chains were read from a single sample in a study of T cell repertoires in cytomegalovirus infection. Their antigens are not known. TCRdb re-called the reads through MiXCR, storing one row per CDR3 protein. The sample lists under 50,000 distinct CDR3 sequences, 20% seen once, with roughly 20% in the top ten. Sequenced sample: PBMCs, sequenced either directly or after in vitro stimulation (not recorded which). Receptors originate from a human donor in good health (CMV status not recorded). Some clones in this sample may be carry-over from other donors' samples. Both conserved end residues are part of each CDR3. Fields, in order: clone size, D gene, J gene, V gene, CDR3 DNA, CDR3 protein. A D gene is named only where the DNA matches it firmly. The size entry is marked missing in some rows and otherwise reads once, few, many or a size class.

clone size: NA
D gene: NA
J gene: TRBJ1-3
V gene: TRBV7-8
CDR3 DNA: TGTGCCAGCAGCTTAGAGCCGGGGAGGGCTGCTGGAAACACCATATATTTT
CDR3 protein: CASSLEPGRAAGNTIYF

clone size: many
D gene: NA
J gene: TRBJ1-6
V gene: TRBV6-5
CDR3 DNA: TGTGCCAGCAGTTACGGTGCCCGGAGGCATTCACCCCTCCACTTT
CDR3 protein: CASSYGARRHSPLHF

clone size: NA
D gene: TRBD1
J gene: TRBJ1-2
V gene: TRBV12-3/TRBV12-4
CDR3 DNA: TGTGCCAGCAGTCGACAGGGGCTGAACTATGGCTACACCTTC
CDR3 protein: CASSRQGLNYGYTF

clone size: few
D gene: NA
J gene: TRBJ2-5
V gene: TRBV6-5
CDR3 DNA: TGTGCCAGCAGTTACTCTGGGGGCGGAGGAGAAGAGACCCAGTACTTC
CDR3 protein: CASSYSGGGGEETQYF

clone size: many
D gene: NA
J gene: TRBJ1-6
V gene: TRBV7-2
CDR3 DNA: TGTGCCAGCAGCTCCAGCCCCACAGGCTATGGAGATTCACCCCTCCACTTT
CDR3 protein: CASSSSPTGYGDSPLHF

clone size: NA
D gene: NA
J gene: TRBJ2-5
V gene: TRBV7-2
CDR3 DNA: TGTGCCAGCGCCGGACTGGAACAAGAGACCCAGTACTTC
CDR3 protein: CASAGLEQETQYF

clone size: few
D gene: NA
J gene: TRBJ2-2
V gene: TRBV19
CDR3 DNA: TGTGCCAGTAGTGACAGGGGGGAGCTGTTTTTT
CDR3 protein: CASSDRGELFF

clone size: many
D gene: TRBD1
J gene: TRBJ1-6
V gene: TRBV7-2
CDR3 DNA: TGTGCCAGCAGCTCATCCACAGGGGGCGGCAATTCACCCCTCCACTTT
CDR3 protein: CASSSSTGGGNSPLHF

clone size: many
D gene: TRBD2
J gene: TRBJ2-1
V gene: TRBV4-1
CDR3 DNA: TGCGCCAGCAGCCCTACTAGCGGGAGCTACAATGAGCAGTTCTTC
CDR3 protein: CASSPTSGSYNEQFF

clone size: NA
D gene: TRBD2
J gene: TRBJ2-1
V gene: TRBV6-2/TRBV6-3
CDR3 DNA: TGTGCCAGCAGTTACGAACTAGCGGGAGGCAATGAGCAGTTCTTC
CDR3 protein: CASSYELAGGNEQFF

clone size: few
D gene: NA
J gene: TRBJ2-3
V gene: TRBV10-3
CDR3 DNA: TGTGCCATCAGTGAGTCGAACGGACCCACAGATACGCAGTATTTT
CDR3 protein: CAISESNGPTDTQYF

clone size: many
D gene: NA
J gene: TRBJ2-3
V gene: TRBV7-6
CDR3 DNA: TGTGCCAGCAGCTTAGTGGCGGGTACGGCGGATACGCAGTATTTT
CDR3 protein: CASSLVAGTADTQYF

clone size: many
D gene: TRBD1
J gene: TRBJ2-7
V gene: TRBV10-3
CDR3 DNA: TGTGCCATCAGTGATGGCTACAGGGGCTCCTACGAGCAGTACTTC
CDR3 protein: CAISDGYRGSYEQYF

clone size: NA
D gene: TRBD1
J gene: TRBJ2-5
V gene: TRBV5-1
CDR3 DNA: TGCGCCAGCAGCTCCGGACAGGGGAGGGAGACCCAGTACTTC
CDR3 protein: CASSSGQGRETQYF

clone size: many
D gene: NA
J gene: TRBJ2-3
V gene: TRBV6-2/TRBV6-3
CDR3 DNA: TGTGCCAGCAGCCTGGGGACAGATACGCAGTATTTT
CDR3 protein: CASSLGTDTQYF

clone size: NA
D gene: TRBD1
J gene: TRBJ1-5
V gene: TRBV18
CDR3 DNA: TGTGCCAGCTCACCAATTTTCTCGGGACAGGGGATGATGGCCCAGCATTTT
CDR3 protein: CASSPIFSGQGMMAQHF

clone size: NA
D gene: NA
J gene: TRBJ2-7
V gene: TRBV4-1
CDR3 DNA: TGCGCCAGCAGCCCACAATATCAGGGGCCAACCTCCTACGAGCAGTACTTC
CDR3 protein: CASSPQYQGPTSYEQYF

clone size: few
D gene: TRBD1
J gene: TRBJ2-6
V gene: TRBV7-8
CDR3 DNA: TGTGCCAGCAGCTTTACAGGGGCTGGGGCCAACGTCCTGACTTTC
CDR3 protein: CASSFTGAGANVLTF

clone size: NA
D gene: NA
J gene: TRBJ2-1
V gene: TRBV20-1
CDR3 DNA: TGCAGTGCTAGGTTCCGAGGCTCCTACAATGAGCAGTTCTTC
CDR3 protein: CSARFRGSYNEQFF

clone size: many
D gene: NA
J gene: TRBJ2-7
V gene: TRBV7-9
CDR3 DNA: TGTGCCAGCAGCTTAAACAGTTACGAGCAGTACTTC
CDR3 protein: CASSLNSYEQYF

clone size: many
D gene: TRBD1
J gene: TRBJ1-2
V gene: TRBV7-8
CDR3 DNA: TGTGCCAGCAGCCCACGAACGACAGGGAGGGTCTATGGCTACACCTTC
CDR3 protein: CASSPRTTGRVYGYTF

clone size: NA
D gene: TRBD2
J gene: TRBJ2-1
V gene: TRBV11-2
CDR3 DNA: TGTGCCAGCAGCTCCCGACTAGCGGGGGATGAGCAGTTCTTC
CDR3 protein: CASSSRLAGDEQFF

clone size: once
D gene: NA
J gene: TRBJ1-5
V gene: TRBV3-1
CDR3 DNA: TGTGCCAGCAGCCAGGAAGGATCGCCCCAGCATTTT
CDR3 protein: CASSQEGSPQHF

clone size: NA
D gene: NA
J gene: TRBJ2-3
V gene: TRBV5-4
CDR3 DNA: TGTGCCACCGCGGCGGACTCCACAGATACGCAGTATTTT
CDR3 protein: CATAADSTDTQYF

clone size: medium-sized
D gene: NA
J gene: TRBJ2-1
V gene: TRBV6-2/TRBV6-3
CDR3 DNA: TGTGCCAGCACCTCGGACAGCAGCTCCTACAATGAGCAGTTCTTC
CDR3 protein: CASTSDSSSYNEQFF

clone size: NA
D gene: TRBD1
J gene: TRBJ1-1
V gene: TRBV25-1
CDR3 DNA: TGTGCCAGCACAACAACAGGGGGGATCACTGAAGCTTTCTTT
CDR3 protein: CASTTTGGITEAFF

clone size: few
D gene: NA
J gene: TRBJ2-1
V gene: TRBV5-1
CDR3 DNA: TGCGCCAGCAGCTTGATTAGGGAGCAGTTCTTC
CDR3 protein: CASSLIREQFF

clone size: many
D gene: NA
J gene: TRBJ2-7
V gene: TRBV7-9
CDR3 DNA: TGTGCCAGCAGCTTAGTGGCAGAATACGAGCAGTACTTC
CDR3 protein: CASSLVAEYEQYF

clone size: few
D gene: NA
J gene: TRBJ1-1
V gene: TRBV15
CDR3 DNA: TGTGCCACCAGCAGAGGTGGCACGGACACTGAAGCTTTCTTT
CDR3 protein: CATSRGGTDTEAFF

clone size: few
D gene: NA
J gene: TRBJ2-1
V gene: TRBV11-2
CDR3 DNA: TGTGCCAGCAGCTTAGACAGGAGCGAGCAGTTCTTC
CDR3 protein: CASSLDRSEQFF

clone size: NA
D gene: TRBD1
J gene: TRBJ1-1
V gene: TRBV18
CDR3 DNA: TGTGCCAGCTCACCATCCCGGACAGGGGCGAACACTGAAGCTTTCTTT
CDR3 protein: CASSPSRTGANTEAFF

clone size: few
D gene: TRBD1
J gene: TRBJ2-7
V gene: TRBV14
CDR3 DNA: TGTGCCAGCAGCCAAGGAGCTGCAGGGGGTCGGCAGTACTTC
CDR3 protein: CASSQGAAGGRQYF

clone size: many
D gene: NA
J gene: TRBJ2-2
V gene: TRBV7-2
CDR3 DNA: TGTGCCAGCAGCCGCAGCTCAGTCAAGAACACCGGGGAGCTGTTTTTT
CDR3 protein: CASSRSSVKNTGELFF

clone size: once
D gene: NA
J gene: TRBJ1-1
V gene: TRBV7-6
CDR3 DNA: TGTGCCAGCAGCGGCGAGGGGCCGAACACTGAAGCTTGCTTT
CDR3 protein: CASSGEGPNTEACF

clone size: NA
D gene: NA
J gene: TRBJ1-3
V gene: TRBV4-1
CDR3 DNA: TGCGCCAGCAGCCAACCGAGGGAAGGATCTGGAAACACCATATATTTT
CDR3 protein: CASSQPREGSGNTIYF

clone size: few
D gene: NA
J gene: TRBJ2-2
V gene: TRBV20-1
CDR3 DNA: TGCAGTGCTAGACAGGGATTTTACACCGGGGAGCTGTTTTTT
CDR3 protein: CSARQGFYTGELFF

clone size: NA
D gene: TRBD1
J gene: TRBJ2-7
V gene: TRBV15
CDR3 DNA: TGTGCCACCATGGGACAGTCCTACGAGCAGTACTTC
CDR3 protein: CATMGQSYEQYF

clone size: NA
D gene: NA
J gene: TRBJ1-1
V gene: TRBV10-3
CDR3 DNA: TGTGCCATCCGAGACATGAACACTGAAGCTTTCTTT
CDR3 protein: CAIRDMNTEAFF

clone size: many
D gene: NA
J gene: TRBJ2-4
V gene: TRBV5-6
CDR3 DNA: TGTGCCAGCAGCTTGGAGGATCTCGGGGACAAAAACATTCAGTACTTC
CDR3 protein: CASSLEDLGDKNIQYF

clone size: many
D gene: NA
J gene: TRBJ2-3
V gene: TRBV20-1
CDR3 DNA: TGCAGTGCTAGAGGCGGGATCTCCACAGATACGCAGTATTTT
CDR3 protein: CSARGGISTDTQYF

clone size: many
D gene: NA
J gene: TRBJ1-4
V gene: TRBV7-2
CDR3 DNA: TGTGCCAGCAGCCCCGACCACTCAGAAAATGAAAAACTGTTTTTT
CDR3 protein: CASSPDHSENEKLFF

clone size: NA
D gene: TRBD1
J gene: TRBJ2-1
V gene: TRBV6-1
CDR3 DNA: TGTGCCAGCAGGGGGGCCCCCGGACAGGGGAAAGGCAATGAGCAGTTCTTC
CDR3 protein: CASRGAPGQGKGNEQFF

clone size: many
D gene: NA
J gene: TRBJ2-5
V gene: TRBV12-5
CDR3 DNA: TGTGCTAGTGGTTTGAGGGTGGGAGAGACCCAGTACTTC
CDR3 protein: CASGLRVGETQYF

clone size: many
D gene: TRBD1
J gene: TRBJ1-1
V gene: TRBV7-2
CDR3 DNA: TGTGCCAGCAGCCCTCGGGACAGGGGCGTGAAGGGGTTCTTT
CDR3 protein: CASSPRDRGVKGFF

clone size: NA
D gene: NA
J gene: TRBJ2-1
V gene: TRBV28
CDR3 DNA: TGTGCCAGCACCCTCCGGGGGTACAATGAGCAGTTCTTC
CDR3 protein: CASTLRGYNEQFF

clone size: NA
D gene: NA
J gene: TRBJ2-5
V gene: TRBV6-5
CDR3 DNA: TGTGCCAGCAGGCTACAGTGGCAAGAGACCCAGTACTTC
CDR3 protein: CASRLQWQETQYF

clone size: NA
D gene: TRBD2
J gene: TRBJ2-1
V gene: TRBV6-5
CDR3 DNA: TGTGCCAGCAGTTACAACGGGAGGGCCTCCTACAATGAGCAGTTCTTC
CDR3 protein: CASSYNGRASYNEQFF

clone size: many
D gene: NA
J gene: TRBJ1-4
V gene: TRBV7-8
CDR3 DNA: TGTGCCAGCAGCTTAGCGGCGGGGGGGACTGAAAAACTGTTTTTT
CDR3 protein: CASSLAAGGTEKLFF

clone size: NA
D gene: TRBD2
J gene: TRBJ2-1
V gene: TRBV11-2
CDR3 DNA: TGTGCCAGCAGCGTTCAGGGACTAGCCCTTGGCAATGAGCAGTTCTTC
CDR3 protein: CASSVQGLALGNEQFF

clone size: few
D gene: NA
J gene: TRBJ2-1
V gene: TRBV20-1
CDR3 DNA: TGCAGTCCGAAGGGCGGACCCAATGAGCAGTTCTTC
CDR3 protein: CSPKGGPNEQFF

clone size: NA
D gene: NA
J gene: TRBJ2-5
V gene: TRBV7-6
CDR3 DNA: TGTGCCAGCAGCTTAGGTCAGCCTCCATGGACCCAGTACTTC
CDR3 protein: CASSLGQPPWTQYF

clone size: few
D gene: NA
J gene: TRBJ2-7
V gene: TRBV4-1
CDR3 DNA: TGCGCCAGCAGCCAAGTTTGGACACCCAAAGGTGCCTACGAGCAGTACTTC
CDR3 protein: CASSQVWTPKGAYEQYF

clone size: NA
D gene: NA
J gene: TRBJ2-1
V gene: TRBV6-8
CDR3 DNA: TGTGCCAGCAGTTATTTGGACATTAGTAATGAGCAGTTCTTC
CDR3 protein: CASSYLDISNEQFF

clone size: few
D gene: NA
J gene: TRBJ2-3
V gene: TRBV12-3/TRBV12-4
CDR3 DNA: TGTGCCAGCAGTTTCGGACTCACCTACACAGATACGCAGTATTTT
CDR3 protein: CASSFGLTYTDTQYF

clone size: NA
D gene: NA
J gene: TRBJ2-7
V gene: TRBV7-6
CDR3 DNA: TGTGCCAGCAGCTCTACAGGTTACGAGCAGTACTTC
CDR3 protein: CASSSTGYEQYF